A selection of T cell receptor beta chains follows, all from one sample in a study of human T cells and chemical hapten exposure. Each CDR3 protein is one row after TCRdb ran MiXCR on the RACE reads. The table has roughly 200,000 distinct CDR3 sequences, under 30% seen once. Sequencing used whole blood, obtained in connection with sensitization to the hapten diphenylcyclopropenone (DPC). Receptors were obtained from a woman aged 35 to 49 with alopecia areata. Some clones in this sample may be carry-over from other donors' samples. CDR3s include the opening cysteine and the closing phenylalanine or tryptophan. A D gene is named only where the DNA matches it firmly. The size entry is marked missing in some rows and otherwise reads once, few, many or a size class.

size	V	D	J	DNA	CDR3
few	TRBV28	NA	TRBJ1-1	TGTGCCAGCATGAAGACGGCGGTGAACACTGAAGCTTTCTTT	CASMKTAVNTEAFF
NA	TRBV4-2	NA	TRBJ1-3	TGTGCCAGCAGCAACCCCGCAAGAGTTCGCGGAAACACCATATATTTT	CASSNPARVRGNTIYF
few	TRBV28	NA	TRBJ1-4	TGTGCCAGCAGTTTACCCGGCTCCCGGCGTGAAAAACTGTTTTTT	CASSLPGSRREKLFF
NA	TRBV28	TRBD2	TRBJ2-1	TGTGCCAGCAGTTTTAGTAGCGGGGGACTAGCGGGGGGCTCCTACAATGAGCAGTTCTTC	CASSFSSGGLAGGSYNEQFF
few	TRBV20-1	TRBD2	TRBJ2-5	TGCAGTGCTAGCGGGAGGGGGGCAGTAGAGACCCAGTACTTC	CSASGRGAVETQYF
few	TRBV20-1	NA	TRBJ2-7	TGCAGTGCTTTTTCCGCGGGAAGGGGGCACAGCTCCTACGAGCAGTACTTC	CSAFSAGRGHSSYEQYF
NA	TRBV5-1	TRBD2	TRBJ2-1	TGCGCCAGCAGCGCCTCTACTAGCGGGCTATACAATGAGCAGTTCTTC	CASSASTSGLYNEQFF
NA	TRBV7-3	NA	TRBJ1-3	TGTGCCAGCAGCCACCCGGAATCTGGAAACACCATATATTTT	CASSHPESGNTIYF
NA	TRBV6-5	NA	TRBJ1-1	TGTGCCTGCCACAGGTCAGGGAACACTGAAGCTTTCTTT	CACHRSGNTEAFF
few	TRBV5-1	TRBD1	TRBJ2-1	TGCGCCAGCAGCCACCCAGGGGGAAATGAGCAGTTCTTC	CASSHPGGNEQFF
NA	TRBV24-1	NA	TRBJ2-7	TGTGCCACCAGTGATTTGTTCAGGGAGGCCTACGAGCAGTACTTC	CATSDLFREAYEQYF
few	TRBV7-8	TRBD2	TRBJ2-3	TGTGCCAGCAGCCCCCTTAGAGTGGGAGGGCCTGGAGATACGCAGTATTTT	CASSPLRVGGPGDTQYF
few	TRBV12-3/TRBV12-4	NA	TRBJ1-2	TGTGCCAGCAGTTTAAGTGGCGGGACATTGATCTATGGCTACACCTTC	CASSLSGGTLIYGYTF
NA	TRBV19	NA	TRBJ2-1	TGTGCCAGTAGTAATAGCGGAGATCTCGATGAGCAGTTCTTC	CASSNSGDLDEQFF
few	TRBV20-1	TRBD2	TRBJ2-7	TGCAGTGCTCGAAGAGCGGGAGGGCCCCGCGAGCAGTACTTC	CSARRAGGPREQYF
NA	TRBV20-1	NA	TRBJ1-2	TGCAGTGCTAGTTCGGGGGTGTATGGCTACACCTTC	CSASSGVYGYTF
few	TRBV7-2	TRBD1	TRBJ2-7	TGTGCCAGCAGCCCATTCACAGGGGGCAGGAACGAGCAGTACTTC	CASSPFTGGRNEQYF
NA	TRBV6-1	TRBD1	TRBJ1-5	TGTGCCAGCAGCGACTCAGGGGGTCAGCCCCAGCATTTT	CASSDSGGQPQHF
NA	TRBV6-5	NA	TRBJ2-7	TGTGCCAGCAGTTACCCGGGAGCAGCGAGCTACGAGCAGTACTTC	CASSYPGAASYEQYF
few	TRBV7-2	NA	TRBJ1-5	TGTGCCAGCAGCTCCAATAGCAATCAGCCCCAGCATTTT	CASSSNSNQPQHF
NA	TRBV5-7	NA	TRBJ2-7	TGTGCCAGCAGCTTGGCCAGCCGCGAGCAGTACTTC	CASSLASREQYF
NA	TRBV6-5	NA	TRBJ2-7	TGTGCCAGCAGTTACTCGGCCCCTGGCTACGAGCAGTACTTC	CASSYSAPGYEQYF
few	TRBV3-1	NA	TRBJ2-3	TGTGCCAGCAGCCCAACCGGGACTAGCACAGATACGCAGTATTTT	CASSPTGTSTDTQYF
NA	TRBV7-2	NA	TRBJ1-2	TGTGCCAGCAGCTTAGGGGGGGGTCATAACTATGGCTACACCTTC	CASSLGGGHNYGYTF
many	TRBV6-1	NA	TRBJ2-4	TGTGCCAGCAGCGAGACAGGTCTAGCCAAAAACATTCAGTACTTC	CASSETGLAKNIQYF
NA	TRBV20-1	NA	TRBJ1-3	TGCAGTGCTAGTAGCGCGGGGGAGCAAACCTCTGGAAACACCATATATTTT	CSASSAGEQTSGNTIYF
many	TRBV20-1	TRBD2	TRBJ2-1	TGCAGTGCTAGTAGCGGGAATGAGCAGTTCTTC	CSASSGNEQFF
NA	TRBV3-1	NA	TRBJ2-7	TGTGCCAGCAGCCAAGCCGGGACAGTGGGGGGATACGAGCAGTACTTC	CASSQAGTVGGYEQYF